A single T cell receptor beta chain is shown here with its context. The data were taken from a study of radiation and T cells in renal cell carcinoma. Time point reported: baseline pretreatment blood. As to treatment: 15 Gy SBRT to primary tumor, nephrectomy 4 weeks later. The repertoire was sequenced with immunoSEQ multiplex PCR; TCRdb's copy has only in-frame clones and lacks some. This table holds 87,000 or so clones, around 88% found once. This TCR was recovered from a man between 45 and 60 years old with renal cell carcinoma. The sample consisted of blood, taken from a patient whose treatment included radiotherapy and nephrectomy.

This CDR3 reads CASSLTYRASYNEQFF. The DNA of the CDR3 is TGTGCCAGCAGCCTGACCTATAGGGCTTCCTACAATGAGCAGTTCTTC. This chain joins TRBV13 and TRBJ2-1; D remains unclear. The CDR3 totals 16 residues. Germline V gene lookup returns CDR1 PRHDT and CDR2 FYEKMQ (reference sequence). Trimming removed 5 bases at V and 1 base at J, with 15 bases between.